The TCR beta chain under discussion was sequenced for a study of T cells after yellow fever vaccination. Study-level findings and limits: The booster saw the reappearance of most primary-vaccination clones (about 95% CD4, less than 90% CD8).

MiXCR was run by TCRdb on the 5' RACE reads, yielding one entry per CDR3 protein. This sample carries about 340,000 distinct CDR3 sequences, around an eighth of them seen once, and the ten largest clones take 3.2%. This clonotype has a handful of counts. Its antigen is not identified. The sequencing used CD4+ T cells sorted from PBMCs, collected 15 days after the yellow fever booster vaccination. This receptor was identified in a man aged 18 to 30 who received the YFV17D yellow fever vaccine.

DNA of the CDR3: TGTGCCTGGAGTGTAGGGGCAGGGGAAGGCAATCAGCCCCAGCATTTT. As protein: CAWSVGAGEGNQPQHF. V usage is TRBV30 and J usage is TRBJ1-5; perhaps TRBD1 as D (6 bases). Trimming removed 0 bases from V and 2 bases from J, with 14 bases in between. The CDR3 consists of 16 residues. Per the germline V gene, CDR1 is GTSNPN and CDR2 is SVGIG (reference sequence).